Described below is a single T cell receptor (beta chain) sequence and its context. Its antigen remains unknown. This entry is derived from a study of beta chain features in type 1 diabetes. Study-wide findings and caveats: Patients with type 1 diabetes showed fewer VDJ junction insertions and more deletions. Within the patient group, naive, central memory and Treg TCRB repertoires appeared more similar to each other than within healthy donors. An over-representation of cells with high TCR expression could result from cDNA sequencing.

Expressed TCRB transcripts were sequenced after all isolated RNA was converted to cDNA. Generated by immunoSEQ multiplex PCR, the TCRdb table keeps only in-frame clones and is missing some. The table has about 160,000 clones, about 9.1% seen once. The sample was central memory CD4+ T cells from blood. The receptor's source is a young woman in good health.

The CDR3 reads CASSLDRDYGYTF. The DNA for the CDR3 is TGTGCCAGCAGCTTGGACAGGGACTATGGCTACACCTTC. This chain joins TRBV5-6 and TRBJ1-2, with D possibly matching TRBD1 (6 bases). Germline-derived CDR1 and CDR2 are SGHDT and YYEEEE. CDR3 length equals 13 residues. V lost 0 bases to trimming and J lost 3 bases, with 6 bases between them.